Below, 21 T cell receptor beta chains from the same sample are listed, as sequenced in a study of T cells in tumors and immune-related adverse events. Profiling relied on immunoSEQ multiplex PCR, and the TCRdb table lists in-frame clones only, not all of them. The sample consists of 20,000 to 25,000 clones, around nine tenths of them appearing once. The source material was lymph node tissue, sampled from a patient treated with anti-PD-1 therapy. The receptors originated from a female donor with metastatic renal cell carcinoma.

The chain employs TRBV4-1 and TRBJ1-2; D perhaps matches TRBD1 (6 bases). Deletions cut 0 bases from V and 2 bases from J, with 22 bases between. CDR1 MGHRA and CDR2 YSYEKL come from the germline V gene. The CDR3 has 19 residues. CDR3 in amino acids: CASSQDSLGWQGTNYGYTF. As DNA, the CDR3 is TGCGCCAGCAGCCAAGATTCCCTGGGATGGCAGGGGACAAACTATGGCTACACCTTC.

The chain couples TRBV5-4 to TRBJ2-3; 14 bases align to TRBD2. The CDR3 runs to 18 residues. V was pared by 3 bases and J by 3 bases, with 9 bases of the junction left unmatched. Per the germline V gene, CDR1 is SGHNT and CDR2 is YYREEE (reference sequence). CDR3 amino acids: CASSSGLAGVRSTDTQYF. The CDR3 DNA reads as TGTGCCAGCAGCTCGGGACTAGCGGGAGTCCGTAGTACAGATACGCAGTATTTT.

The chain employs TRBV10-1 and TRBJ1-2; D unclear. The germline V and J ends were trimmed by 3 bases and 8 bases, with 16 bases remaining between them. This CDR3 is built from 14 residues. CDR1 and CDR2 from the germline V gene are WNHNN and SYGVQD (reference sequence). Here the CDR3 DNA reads TGCGCCAGCAGTGACTCCGACTTCCGAGGGGGCTACACCTTC. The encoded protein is CASSDSDFRGGYTF.

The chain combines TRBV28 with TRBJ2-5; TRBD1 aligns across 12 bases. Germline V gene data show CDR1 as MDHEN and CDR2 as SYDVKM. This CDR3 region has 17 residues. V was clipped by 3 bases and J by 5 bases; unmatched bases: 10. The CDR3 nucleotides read TGTGCCAGCAGTTTCCGGGGACAGGGGGCGCTTCGGGAGACCCAGTACTTC. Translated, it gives CASSFRGQGALRETQYF.

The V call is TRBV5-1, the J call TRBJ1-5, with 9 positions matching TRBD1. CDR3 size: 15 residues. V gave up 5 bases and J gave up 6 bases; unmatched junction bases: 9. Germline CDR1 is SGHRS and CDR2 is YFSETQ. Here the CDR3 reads CASSEQGAASQPQHF. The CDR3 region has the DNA TGCGCCAGCAGTGAACAGGGGGCAGCAAGTCAGCCCCAGCATTTT.

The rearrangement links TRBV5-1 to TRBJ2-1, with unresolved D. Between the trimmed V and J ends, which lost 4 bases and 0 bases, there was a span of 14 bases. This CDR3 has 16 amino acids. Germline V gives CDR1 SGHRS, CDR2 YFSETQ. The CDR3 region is CASSPYSESSYNEQFF. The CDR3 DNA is TGCGCCAGCAGCCCTTACAGCGAAAGCTCCTACAATGAGCAGTTCTTC.

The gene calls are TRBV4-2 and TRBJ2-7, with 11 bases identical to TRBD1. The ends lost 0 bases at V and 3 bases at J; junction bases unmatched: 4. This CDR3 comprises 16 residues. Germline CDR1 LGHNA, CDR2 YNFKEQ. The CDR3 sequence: CASSQEWGTGGYEQYF. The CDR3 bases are TGTGCCAGCAGCCAAGAATGGGGGACAGGGGGCTACGAGCAGTACTTC.

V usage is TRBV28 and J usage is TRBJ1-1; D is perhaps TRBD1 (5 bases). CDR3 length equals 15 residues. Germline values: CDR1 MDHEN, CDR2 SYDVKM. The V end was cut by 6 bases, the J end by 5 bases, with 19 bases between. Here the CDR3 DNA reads TGTGCCAGCAGAACCTCAGACGGGGGTTGGACTGAAGCTTTCTTT. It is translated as CASRTSDGGWTEAFF.

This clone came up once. CDR3 bases: TGTGCCAGCAGCTCCGAGACTAGCGGGTTCTACGAGCAGTACTTC. It yields the protein CASSSETSGFYEQYF. V is TRBV13 and J is TRBJ2-7; 10 nucleotides agree with TRBD2. V shed 4 bases and J 3 bases; nucleotides not matched to a gene: 6. Germline values: CDR1 PRHDT, CDR2 FYEKMQ (reference sequence). The length of the CDR3 is 15 residues.

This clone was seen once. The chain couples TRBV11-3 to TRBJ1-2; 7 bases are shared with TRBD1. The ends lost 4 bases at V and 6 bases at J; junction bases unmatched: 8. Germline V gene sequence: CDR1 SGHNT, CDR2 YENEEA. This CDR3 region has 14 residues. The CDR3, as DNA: TGTGCCAGCAGCTACCTACAGGGGCGGAATGGCTACACCTTC. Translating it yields CASSYLQGRNGYTF.

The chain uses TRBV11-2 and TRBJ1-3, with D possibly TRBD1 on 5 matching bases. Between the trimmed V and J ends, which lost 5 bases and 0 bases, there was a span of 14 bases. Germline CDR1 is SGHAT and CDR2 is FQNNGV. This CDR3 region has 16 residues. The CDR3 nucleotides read TGTGCCAGCAGCCCCGACGGGGCAGCCTCTGGAAACACCATATATTTT. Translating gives CASSPDGAASGNTIYF.

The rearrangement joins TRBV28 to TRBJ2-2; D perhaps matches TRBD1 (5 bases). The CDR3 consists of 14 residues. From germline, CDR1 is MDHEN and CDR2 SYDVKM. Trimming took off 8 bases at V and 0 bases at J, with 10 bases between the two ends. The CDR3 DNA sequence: TGTGCCAGCCTAACAGGATCGAACACCGGGGAGCTGTTTTTT. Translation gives CASLTGSNTGELFF.

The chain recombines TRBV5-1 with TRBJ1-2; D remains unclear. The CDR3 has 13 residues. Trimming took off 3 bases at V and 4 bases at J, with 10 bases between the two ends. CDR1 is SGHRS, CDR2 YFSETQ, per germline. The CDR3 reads CASSWEKTYGYTF. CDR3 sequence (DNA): TGCGCCAGCAGCTGGGAAAAGACCTATGGCTACACCTTC.

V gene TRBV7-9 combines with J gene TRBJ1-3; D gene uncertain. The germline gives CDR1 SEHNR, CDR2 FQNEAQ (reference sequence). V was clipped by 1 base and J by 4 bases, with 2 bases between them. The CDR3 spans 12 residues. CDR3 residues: CASSLGGNTIYF. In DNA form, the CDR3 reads TGTGCCAGCAGCTTAGGAGGAAACACCATATATTTT. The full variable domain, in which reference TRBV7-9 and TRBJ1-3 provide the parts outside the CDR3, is DTGVSQNPRHKITKRGQNVTFRCDPISEHNRLYWYRQTLGQGPEFLTYFQNEAQLEKSRLLSDRFSAERPKGSFSTLEIQRTEQGDSAMYLCASSLGGNTIYFGEGSWLTVV.

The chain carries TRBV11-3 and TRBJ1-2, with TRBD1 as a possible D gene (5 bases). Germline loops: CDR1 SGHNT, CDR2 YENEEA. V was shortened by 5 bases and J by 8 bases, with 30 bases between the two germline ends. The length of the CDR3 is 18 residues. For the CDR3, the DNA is TGTGCCAGCAGCAGAATTAGGCGGGGGTTAACGGCTAAAGAGGGCTACACCTTC. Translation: CASSRIRRGLTAKEGYTF.

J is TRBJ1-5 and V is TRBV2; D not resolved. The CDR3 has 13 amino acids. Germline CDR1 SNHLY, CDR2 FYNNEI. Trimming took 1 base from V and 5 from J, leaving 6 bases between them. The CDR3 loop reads CASSEDDHQPQHF. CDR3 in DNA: TGTGCCAGCAGTGAAGATGATCATCAGCCCCAGCATTTT.

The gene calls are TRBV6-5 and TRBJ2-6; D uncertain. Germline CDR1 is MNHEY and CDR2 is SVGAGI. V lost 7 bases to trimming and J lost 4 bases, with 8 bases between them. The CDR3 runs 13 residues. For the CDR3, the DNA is TGTGCCAGCACGTCATCCGGGGCCAACGTCCTGACTTTC. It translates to CASTSSGANVLTF.

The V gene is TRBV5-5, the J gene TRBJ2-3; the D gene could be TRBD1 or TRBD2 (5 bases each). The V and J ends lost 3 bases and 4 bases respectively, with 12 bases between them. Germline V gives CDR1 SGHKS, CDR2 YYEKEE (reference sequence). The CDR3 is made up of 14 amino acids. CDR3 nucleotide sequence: TGTGCCAGCAGCTCCCTCCGAGGGGCAGATACGCAGTATTTT. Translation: CASSSLRGADTQYF.

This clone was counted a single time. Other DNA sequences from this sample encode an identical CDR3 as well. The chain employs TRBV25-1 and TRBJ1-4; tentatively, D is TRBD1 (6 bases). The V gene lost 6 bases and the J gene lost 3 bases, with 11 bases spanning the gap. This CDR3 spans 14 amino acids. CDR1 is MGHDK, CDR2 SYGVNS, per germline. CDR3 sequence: CASREQGSNEKLFF. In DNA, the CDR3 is TGTGCCAGCAGAGAACAGGGTTCTAATGAAAAACTGTTTTTT.

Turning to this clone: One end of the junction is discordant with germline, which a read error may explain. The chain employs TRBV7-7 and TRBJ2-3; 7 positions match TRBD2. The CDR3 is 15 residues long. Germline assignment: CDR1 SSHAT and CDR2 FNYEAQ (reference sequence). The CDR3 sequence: CASSLGREGTDTQYF. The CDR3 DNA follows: TGTGCTAGCAGCTTAGGACGGGAGGGCACAGATACGCAGTATTTT.

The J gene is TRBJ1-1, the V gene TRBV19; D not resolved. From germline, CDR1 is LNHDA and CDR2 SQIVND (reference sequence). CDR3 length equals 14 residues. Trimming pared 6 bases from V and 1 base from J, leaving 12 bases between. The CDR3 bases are TGTGCCAGTAGCCCAGGTGGCTGGAACACTGAAGCTTTCTTT. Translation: CASSPGGWNTEAFF.